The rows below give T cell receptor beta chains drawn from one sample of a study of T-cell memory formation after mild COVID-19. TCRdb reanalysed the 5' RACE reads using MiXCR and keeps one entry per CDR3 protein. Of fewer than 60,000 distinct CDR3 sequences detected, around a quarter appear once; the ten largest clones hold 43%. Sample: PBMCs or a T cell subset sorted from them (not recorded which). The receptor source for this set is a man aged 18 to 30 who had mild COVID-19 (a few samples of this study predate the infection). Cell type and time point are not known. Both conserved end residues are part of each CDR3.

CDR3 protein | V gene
CASSLSSGGYQETQYF | TRBV7-7
CASSPLGTGHNEQYF | TRBV4-3
CASSPRSYEQYF | TRBV7-9
CASSFPPTTAGTDTQYF | TRBV7-2
CASSAGQVPEQYF | TRBV5-1
CASSLRVEETQYF | TRBV7-2
CASSSTGSNTEAFF | TRBV5-1
CASSLMGMNTEAFF | TRBV7-9
CASSQVTSGAYEQYF | TRBV4-2
CASSLRGGPNEQFF | TRBV27
CASKGTGGTYGYTF | TRBV2
CASRAGAKETQYF | TRBV6-6
CASSLESDYNEQFF | TRBV5-5
CASSPNGGWTDTQYF | TRBV7-6
CASSRGGFDGYTF | TRBV6-2/TRBV6-3
CASSQVAGAYQETQYF | TRBV4-1
CARLPDSYEQYF | TRBV12-3/TRBV12-4
CASSLEGETQYF | TRBV11-1
CASSVGEETQYF | TRBV7-9
CASSSSISGFQETQYF | TRBV7-2
CASSLGAGAVGETQYF | TRBV7-9
CASSQGTGGNEKLFF | TRBV4-1
CSVYPQGSYEQFF | TRBV29-1
CASSLGLTGEAYEQYF | TRBV5-6
CASSLRDSGANVLTF | TRBV23-1
CASSDRDRGRETQYF | TRBV7-2